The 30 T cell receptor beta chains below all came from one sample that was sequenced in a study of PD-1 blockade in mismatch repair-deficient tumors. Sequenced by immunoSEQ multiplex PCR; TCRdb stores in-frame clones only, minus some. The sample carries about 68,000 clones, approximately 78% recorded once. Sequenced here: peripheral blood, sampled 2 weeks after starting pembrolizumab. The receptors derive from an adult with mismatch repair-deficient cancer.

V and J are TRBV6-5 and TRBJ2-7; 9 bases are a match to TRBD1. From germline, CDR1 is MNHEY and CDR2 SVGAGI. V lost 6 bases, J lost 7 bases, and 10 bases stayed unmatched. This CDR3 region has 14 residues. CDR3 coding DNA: TGTGCCAGCAGCCCTGGACAGGGGACCTGGGAGCAGTACTTC. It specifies CASSPGQGTWEQYF.

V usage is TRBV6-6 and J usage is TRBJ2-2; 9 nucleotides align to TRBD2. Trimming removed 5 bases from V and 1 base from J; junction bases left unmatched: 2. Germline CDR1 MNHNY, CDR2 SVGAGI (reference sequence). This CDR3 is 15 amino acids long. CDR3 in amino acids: CASSPLAGNTGELFF. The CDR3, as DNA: TGTGCCAGCAGTCCACTAGCGGGGAACACCGGGGAGCTGTTTTTT.

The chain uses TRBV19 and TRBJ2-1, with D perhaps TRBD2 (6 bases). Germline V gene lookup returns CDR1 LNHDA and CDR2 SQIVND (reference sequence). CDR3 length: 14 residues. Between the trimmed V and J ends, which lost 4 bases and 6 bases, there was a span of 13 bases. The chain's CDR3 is CASSRGELFNEQFF. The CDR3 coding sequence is TGTGCCAGTAGTAGGGGGGAATTATTCAATGAGCAGTTCTTC.

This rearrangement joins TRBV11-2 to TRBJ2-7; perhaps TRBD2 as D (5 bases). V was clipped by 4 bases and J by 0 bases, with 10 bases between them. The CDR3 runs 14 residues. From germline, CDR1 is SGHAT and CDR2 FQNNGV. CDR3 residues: CASSSAGVSYEQYF. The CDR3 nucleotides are TGTGCCAGCAGCTCTGCGGGCGTCTCCTACGAGCAGTACTTC.

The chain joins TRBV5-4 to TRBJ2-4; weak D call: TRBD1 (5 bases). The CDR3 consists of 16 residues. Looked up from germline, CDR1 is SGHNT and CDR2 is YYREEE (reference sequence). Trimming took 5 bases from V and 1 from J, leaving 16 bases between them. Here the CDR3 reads CASSTPVGAAKNIQYF. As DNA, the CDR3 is TGTGCCAGCAGTACACCGGTAGGGGCGGCCAAAAACATTCAGTACTTC.

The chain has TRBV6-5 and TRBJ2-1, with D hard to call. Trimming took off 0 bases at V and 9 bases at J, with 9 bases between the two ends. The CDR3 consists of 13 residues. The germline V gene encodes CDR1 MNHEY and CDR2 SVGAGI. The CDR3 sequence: CASSYSSATEQFF. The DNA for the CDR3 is TGTGCCAGCAGTTACTCATCAGCGACTGAGCAGTTCTTC.

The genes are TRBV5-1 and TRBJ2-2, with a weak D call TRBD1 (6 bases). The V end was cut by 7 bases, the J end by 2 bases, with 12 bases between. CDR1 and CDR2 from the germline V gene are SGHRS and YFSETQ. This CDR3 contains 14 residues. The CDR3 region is CASGLGTNTGELFF. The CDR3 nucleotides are TGCGCCAGCGGGCTCGGGACAAACACCGGGGAGCTGTTTTTT.

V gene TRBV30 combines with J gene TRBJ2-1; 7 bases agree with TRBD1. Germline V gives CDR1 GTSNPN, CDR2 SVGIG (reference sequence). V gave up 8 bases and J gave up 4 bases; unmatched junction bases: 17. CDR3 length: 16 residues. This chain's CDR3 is CAQGGDRDRVYNEQFF. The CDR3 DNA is TGTGCCCAAGGGGGCGACCGGGACAGAGTATACAATGAGCAGTTCTTC.

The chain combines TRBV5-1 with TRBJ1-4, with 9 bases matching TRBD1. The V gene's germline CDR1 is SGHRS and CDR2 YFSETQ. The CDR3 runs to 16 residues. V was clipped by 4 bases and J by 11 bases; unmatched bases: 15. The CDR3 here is CASSRQGDRAFRKLFF. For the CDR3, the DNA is TGCGCCAGCAGCCGCCAAGGGGACAGGGCTTTTAGGAAACTGTTTTTT.

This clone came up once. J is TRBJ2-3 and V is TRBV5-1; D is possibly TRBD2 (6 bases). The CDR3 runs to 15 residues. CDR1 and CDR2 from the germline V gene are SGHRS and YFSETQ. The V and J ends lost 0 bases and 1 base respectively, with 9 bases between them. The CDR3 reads CASSLVASGTDTQYF. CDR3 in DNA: TGCGCCAGCAGCTTGGTTGCTAGCGGCACAGATACGCAGTATTTT.

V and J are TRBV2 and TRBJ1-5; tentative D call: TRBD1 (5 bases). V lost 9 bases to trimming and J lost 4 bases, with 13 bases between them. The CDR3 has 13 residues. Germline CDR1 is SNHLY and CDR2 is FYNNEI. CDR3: CASEGDQNQPQHF. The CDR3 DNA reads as TGTGCCAGTGAAGGGGATCAAAATCAGCCCCAGCATTTT.

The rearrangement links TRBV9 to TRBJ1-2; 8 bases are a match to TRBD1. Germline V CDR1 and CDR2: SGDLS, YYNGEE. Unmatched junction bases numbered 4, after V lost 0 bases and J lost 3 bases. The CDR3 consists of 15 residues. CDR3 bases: TGTGCCAGCAGCGTAGGAAACAGGGGGGACTATGGCTACACCTTC. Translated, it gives CASSVGNRGDYGYTF.

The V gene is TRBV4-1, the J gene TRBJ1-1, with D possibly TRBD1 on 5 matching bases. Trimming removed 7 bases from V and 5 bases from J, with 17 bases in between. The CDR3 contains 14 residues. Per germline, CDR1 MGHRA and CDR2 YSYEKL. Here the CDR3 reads CASTPTGFGTEAFF. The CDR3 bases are TGCGCCAGCACCCCAACAGGATTTGGGACTGAAGCTTTCTTT.

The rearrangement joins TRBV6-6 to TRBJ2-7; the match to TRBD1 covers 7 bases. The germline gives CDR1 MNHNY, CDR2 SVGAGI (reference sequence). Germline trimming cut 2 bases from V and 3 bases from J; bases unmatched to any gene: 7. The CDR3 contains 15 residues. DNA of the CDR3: TGTGCCAGCAGTTACGACTTGGGACAGAGCTACGAGCAGTACTTC. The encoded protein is CASSYDLGQSYEQYF.

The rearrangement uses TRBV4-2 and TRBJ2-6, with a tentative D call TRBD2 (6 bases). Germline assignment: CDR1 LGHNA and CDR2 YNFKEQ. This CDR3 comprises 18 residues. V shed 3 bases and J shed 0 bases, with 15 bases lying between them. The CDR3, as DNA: TGTGCCAGCAGCCAGGGGCCGGGACTGAACTCTGGGGCCAACGTCCTGACTTTC. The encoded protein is CASSQGPGLNSGANVLTF.

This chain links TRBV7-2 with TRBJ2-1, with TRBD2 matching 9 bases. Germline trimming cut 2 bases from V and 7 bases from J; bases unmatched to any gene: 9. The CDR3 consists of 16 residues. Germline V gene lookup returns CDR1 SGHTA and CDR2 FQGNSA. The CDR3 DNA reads TGTGCCAGCAGCTTACGGGGTAGCGGGAGTCGGAATGAGCAGTTCTTC. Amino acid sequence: CASSLRGSGSRNEQFF.

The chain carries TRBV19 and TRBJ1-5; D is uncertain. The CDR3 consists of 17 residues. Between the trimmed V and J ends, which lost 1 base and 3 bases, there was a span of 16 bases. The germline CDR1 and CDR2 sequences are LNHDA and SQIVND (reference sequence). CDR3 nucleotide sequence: TGTGCCAGTAGTATAGGACGCTGGGTTTACGACAATCAGCCCCAGCATTTT. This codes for CASSIGRWVYDNQPQHF.

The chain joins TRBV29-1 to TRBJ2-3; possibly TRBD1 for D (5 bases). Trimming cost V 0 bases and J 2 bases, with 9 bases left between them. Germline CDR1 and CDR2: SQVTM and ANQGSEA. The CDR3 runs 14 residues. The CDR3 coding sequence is TGCAGCGTTGAAGAGTCCGGACACACAGATACGCAGTATTTT. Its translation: CSVEESGHTDTQYF.

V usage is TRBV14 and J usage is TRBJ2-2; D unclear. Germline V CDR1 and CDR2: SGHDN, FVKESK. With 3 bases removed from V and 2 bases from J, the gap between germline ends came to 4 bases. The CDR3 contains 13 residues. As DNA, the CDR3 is TGTGCCAGCAGCCACGGAAACACCGGGGAGCTGTTTTTT. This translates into CASSHGNTGELFF.

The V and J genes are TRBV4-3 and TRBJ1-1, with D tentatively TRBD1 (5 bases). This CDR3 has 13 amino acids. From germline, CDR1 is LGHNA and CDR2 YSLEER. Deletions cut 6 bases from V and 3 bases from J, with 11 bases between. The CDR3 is CASSLGGDTEAFF. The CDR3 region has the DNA TGCGCCAGCAGTCTTGGGGGGGACACTGAAGCTTTCTTT.

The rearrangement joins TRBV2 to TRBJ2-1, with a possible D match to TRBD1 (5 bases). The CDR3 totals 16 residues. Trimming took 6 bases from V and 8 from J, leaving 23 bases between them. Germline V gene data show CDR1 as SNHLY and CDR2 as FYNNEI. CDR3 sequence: CASSSNWRTRSDEQFF. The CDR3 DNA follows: TGTGCCAGCAGCTCTAACTGGCGGACACGAAGCGATGAGCAGTTCTTC.

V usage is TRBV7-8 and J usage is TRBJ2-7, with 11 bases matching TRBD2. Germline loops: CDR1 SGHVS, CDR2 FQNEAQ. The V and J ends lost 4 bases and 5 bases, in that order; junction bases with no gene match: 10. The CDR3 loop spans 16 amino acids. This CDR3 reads CASSYETSGSGNEQYF. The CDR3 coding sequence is TGTGCCAGCAGCTATGAAACTAGCGGGAGTGGAAACGAGCAGTACTTC.

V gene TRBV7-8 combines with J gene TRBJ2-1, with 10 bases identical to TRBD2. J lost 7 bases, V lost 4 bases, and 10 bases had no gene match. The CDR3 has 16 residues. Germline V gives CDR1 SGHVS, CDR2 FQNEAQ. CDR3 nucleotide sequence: TGTGCCAGCAGCTCTCACAGCGGGAGGGCCAGGAATGAGCAGTTCTTC. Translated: CASSSHSGRARNEQFF.

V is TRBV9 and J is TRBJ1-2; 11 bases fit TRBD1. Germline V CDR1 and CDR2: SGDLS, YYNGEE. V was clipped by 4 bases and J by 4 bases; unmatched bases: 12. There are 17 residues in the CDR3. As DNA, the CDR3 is TGTGCCAGCAGCTTATGGACAGGGGGCGATTTCCCCTATGGCTACACCTTC. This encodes CASSLWTGGDFPYGYTF.

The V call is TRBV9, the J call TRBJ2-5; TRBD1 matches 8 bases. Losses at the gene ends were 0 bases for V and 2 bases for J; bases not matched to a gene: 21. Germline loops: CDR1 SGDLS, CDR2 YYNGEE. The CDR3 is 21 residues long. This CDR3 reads CASSVATMVTGTGLSQETQYF. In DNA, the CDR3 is TGTGCCAGCAGCGTAGCTACTATGGTTACCGGGACAGGCCTCAGTCAAGAGACCCAGTACTTC.

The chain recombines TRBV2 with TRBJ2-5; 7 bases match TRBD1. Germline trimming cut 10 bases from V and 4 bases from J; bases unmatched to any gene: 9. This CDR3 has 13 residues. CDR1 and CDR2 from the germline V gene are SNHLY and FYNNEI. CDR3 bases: TGTGCCATTAGAGGGACAGCGAGAGAGACCCAGTACTTC. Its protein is CAIRGTARETQYF. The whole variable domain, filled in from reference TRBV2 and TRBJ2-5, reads EPEVTQTPSHQVTQMGQEVILRCVPISNHLYFYWYRQILGQKVEFLVSFYNNEISEKSEIFDDQFSVERPDGSNFTLKIRSTKLEDSAMYFCAIRGTARETQYFGPGTRLLVL.

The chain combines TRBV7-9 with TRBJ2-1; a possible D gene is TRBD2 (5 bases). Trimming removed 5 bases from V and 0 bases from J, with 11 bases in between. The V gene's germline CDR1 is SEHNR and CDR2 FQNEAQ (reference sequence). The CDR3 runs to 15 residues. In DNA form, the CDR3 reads TGTGCCAGCAGCGAAAGCGGAAGCTCCTACAATGAGCAGTTCTTC. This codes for CASSESGSSYNEQFF. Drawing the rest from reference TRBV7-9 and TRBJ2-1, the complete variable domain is DTGVSQNPRHKITKRGQNVTFRCDPISEHNRLYWYRQTLGQGPEFLTYFQNEAQLEKSRLLSDRFSAERPKGSFSTLEIQRTEQGDSAMYLCASSESGSSYNEQFFGPGTRLTVL.

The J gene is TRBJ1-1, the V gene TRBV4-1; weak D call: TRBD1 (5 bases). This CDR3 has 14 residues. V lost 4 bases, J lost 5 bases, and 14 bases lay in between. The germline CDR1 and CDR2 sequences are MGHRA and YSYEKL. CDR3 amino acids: CASSPGPGVTEAFF. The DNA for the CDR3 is TGCGCCAGCAGCCCAGGGCCGGGAGTGACTGAAGCTTTCTTT.

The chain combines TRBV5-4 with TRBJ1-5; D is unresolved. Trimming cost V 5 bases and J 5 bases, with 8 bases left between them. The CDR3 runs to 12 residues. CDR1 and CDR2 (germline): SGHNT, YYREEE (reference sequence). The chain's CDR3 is CASRTDDQPQHF. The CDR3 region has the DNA TGTGCCAGCAGGACGGACGATCAGCCCCAGCATTTT.

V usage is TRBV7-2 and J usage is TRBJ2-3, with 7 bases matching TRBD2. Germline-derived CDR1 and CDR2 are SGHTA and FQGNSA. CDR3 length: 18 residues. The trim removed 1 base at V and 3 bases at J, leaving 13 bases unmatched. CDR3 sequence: CASSLDSAGVWFTDTQYF. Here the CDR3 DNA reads TGTGCCAGCAGCTTAGATTCGGCGGGAGTGTGGTTTACAGATACGCAGTATTTT.